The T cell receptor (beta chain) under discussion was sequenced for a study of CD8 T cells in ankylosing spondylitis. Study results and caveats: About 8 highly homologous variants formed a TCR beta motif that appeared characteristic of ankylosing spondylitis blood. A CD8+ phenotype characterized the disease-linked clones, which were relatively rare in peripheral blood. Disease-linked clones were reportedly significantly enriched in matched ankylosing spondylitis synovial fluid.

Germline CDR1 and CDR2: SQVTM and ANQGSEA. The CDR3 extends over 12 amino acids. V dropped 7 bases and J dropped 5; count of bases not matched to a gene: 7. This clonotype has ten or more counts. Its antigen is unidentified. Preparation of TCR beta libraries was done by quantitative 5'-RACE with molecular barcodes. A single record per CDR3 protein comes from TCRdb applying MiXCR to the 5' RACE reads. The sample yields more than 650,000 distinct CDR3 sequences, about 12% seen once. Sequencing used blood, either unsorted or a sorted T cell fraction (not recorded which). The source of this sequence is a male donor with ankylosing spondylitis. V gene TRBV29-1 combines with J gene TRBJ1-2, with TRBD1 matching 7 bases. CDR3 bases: TGCAGCGGACAGACAGGGTATTATGGCTACACCTTC. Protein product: CSGQTGYYGYTF. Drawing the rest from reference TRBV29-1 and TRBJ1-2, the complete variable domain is SAVISQKPSRDICQRGTSLTIQCQVDSQVTMMFWYRQQPGQSLTLIATANQGSEATYESGFVIDKFPISRPNLTFSTLTVSNMSPEDSSIYLCSGQTGYYGYTFGSGTRLTVV.